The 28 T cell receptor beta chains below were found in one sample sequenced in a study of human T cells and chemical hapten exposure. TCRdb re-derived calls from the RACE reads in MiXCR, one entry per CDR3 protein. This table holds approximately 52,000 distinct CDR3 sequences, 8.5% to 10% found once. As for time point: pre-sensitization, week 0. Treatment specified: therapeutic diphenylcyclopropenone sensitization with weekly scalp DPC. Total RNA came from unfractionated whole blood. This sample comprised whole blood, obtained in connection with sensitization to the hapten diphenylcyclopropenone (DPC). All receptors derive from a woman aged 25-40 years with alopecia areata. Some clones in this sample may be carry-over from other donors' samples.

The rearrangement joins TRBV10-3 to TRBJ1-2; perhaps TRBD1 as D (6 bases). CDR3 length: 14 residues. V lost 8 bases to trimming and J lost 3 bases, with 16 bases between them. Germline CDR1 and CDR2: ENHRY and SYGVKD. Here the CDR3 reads CAIAGDVAHYGYTF. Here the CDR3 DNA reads TGTGCCATCGCAGGGGACGTCGCCCACTATGGCTACACCTTC.

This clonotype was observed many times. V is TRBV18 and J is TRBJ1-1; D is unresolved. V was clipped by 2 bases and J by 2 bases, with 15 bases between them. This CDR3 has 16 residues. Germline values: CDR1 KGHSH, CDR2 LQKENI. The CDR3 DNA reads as TGTGCCAGCTCACCAGGAGTAGCCAGGCTAAACACTGAAGCTTTCTTT. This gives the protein CASSPGVARLNTEAFF. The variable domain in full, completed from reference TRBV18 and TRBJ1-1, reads NAGVMQNPRHLVRRRGQEARLRCSPMKGHSHVYWYRQLPEEGLKFMVYLQKENIIDESGMPKERFSAEFPKEGPSILRIQQVVRGDSAAYFCASSPGVARLNTEAFFGQGTRLTVV.

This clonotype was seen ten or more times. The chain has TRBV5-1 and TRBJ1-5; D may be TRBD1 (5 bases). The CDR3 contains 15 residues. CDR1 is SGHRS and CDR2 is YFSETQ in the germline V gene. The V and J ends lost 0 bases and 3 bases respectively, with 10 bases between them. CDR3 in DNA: TGCGCCAGCAGCTTGGGGGACTTACCCAATCAGCCCCAGCATTTT. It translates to CASSLGDLPNQPQHF.

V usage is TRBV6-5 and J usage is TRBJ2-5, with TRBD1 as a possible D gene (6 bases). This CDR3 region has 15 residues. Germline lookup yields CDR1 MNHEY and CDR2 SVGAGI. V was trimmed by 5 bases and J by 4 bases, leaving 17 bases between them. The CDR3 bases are TGTGCCAGCAGTCTAAGGGGGACAAATGGAGAGACCCAGTACTTC. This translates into CASSLRGTNGETQYF.

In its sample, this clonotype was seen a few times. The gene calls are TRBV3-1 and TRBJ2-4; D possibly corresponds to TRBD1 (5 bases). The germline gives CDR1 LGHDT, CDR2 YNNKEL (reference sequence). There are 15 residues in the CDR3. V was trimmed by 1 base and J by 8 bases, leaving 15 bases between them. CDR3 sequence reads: CASSQGSRVLDIQYF. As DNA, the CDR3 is TGTGCCAGCAGCCAAGGGAGCAGGGTTTTGGACATTCAGTACTTC.

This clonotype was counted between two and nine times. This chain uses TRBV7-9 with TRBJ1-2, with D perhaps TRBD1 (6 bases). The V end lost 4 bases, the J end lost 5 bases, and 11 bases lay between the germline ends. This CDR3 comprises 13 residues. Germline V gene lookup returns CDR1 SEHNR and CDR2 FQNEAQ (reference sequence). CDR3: CASSSGGGYGYTF. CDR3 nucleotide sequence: TGTGCCAGCAGCTCAGGAGGGGGGTATGGCTACACCTTC.

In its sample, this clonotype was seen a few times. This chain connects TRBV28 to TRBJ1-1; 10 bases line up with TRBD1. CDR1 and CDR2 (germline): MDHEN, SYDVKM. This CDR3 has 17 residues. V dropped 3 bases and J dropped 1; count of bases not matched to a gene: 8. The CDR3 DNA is TGTGCCAGCAGTTTTGGATTGGGGACAGGGGAGAACACTGAAGCTTTCTTT. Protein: CASSFGLGTGENTEAFF.

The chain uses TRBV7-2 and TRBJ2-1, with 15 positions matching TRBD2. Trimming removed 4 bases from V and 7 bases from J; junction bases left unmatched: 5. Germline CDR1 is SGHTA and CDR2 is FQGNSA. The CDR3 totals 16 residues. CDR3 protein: CASSWWTSGGANEQFF. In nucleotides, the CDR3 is TGTGCCAGCAGCTGGTGGACTAGCGGGGGGGCTAATGAGCAGTTCTTC.

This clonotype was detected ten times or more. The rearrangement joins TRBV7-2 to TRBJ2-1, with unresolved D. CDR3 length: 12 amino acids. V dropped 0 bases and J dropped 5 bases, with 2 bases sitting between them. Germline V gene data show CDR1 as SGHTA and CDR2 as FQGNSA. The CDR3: CASSLADNEQFF. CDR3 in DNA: TGTGCCAGCAGCTTAGCGGACAATGAGCAGTTCTTC.

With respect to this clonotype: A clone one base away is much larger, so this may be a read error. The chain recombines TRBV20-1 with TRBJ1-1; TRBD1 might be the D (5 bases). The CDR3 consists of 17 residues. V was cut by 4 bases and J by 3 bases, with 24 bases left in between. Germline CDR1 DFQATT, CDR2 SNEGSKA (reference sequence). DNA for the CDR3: TGCAGTGCTATTGTACCGGGACGGGGAAATTGGCACACTGAAGCTTTCTTT. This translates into CSAIVPGRGNWHTEAFF.

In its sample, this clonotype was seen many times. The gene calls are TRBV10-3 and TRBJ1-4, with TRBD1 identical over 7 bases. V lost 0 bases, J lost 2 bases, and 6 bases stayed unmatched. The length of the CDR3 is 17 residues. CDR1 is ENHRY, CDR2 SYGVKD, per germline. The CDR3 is CAISESTGISTNEKLFF. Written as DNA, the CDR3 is TGTGCCATCAGTGAGTCGACAGGGATCTCTACTAATGAAAAACTGTTTTTT.

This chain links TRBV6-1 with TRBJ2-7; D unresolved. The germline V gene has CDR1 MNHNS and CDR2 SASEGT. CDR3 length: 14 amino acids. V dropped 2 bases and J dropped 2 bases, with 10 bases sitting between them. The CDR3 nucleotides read TGTGCCAGCAGTGAATTGGCCCGACCCTACGAGCAGTACTTC. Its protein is CASSELARPYEQYF.

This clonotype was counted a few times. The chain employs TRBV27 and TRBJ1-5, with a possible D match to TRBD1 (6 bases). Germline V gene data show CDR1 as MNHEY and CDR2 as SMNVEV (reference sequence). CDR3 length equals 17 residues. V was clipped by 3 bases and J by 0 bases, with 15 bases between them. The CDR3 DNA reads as TGTGCCAGCAGTTTTACGGGGGCACTATATAGCAATCAGCCCCAGCATTTT. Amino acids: CASSFTGALYSNQPQHF.

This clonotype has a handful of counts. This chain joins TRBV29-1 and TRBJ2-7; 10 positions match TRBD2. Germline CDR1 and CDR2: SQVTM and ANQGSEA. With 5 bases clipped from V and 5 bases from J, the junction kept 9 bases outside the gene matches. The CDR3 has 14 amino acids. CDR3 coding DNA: TGCAGCGTTAGTAGCGGGGGGCCGTTAAACGAGCAGTACTTC. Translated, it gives CSVSSGGPLNEQYF.

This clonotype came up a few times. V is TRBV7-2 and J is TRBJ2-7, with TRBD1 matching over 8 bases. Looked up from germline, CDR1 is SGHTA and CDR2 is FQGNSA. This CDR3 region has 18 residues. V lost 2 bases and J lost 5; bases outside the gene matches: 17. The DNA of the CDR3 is TGTGCCAGCAGCTTACGAGTCTTTGAGGACAGGGAGTTCAACGAGCAGTACTTC. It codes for CASSLRVFEDREFNEQYF.

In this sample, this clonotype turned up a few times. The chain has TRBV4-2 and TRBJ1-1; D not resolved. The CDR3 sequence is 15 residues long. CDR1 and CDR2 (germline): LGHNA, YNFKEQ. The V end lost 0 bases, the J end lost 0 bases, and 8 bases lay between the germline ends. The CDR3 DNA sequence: TGTGCCAGCAGCCAAGAACGTCAGATGAACACTGAAGCTTTCTTT. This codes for CASSQERQMNTEAFF.

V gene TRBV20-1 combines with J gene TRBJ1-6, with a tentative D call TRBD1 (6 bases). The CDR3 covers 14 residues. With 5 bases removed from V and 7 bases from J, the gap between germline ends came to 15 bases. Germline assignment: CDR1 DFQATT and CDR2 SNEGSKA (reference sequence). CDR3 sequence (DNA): TGCAGTGCTTACTGGGGGGGGCCGAATTCACCCCTCCACTTT. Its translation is CSAYWGGPNSPLHF.

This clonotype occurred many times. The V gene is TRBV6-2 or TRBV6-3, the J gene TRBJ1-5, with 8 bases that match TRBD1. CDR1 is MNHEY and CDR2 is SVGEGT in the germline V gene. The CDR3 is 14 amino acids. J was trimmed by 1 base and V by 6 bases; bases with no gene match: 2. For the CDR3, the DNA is TGTGCCAGCAGCAGGACAGGGAGCAATCAGCCCCAGCATTTT. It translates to CASSRTGSNQPQHF.

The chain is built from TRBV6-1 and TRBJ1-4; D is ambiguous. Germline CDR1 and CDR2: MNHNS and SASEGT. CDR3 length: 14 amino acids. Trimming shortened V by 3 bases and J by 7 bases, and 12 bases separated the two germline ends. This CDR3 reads CASSDRREGEKLFF. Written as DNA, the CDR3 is TGTGCCAGCAGTGATAGACGGGAAGGTGAAAAACTGTTTTTT.

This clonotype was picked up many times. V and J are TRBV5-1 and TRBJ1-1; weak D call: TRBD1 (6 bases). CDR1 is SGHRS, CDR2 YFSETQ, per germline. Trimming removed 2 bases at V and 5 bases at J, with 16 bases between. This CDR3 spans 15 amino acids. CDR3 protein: CASSFSGTPATEAFF. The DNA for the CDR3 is TGCGCCAGCAGCTTCTCCGGGACACCCGCAACTGAAGCTTTCTTT.

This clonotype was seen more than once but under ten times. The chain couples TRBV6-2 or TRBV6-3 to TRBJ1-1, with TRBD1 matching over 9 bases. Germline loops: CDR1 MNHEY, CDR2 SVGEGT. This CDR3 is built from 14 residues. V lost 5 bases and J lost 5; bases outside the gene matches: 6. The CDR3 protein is CASSTTGGNTEAFF. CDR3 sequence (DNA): TGTGCCAGCAGTACTACAGGGGGCAATACTGAAGCTTTCTTT.

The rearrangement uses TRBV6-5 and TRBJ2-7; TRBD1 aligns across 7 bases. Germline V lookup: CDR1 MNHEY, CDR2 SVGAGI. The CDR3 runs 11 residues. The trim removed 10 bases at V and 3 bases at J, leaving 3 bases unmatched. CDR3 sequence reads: CATHRGYEQYF. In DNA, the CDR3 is TGTGCCACCCACAGGGGCTACGAGCAGTACTTC.

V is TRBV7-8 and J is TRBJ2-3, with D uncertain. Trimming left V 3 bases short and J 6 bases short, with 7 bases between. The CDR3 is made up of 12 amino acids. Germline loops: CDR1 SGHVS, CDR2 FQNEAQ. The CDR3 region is CASSFIVDTQYF. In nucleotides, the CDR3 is TGTGCCAGCAGCTTCATTGTTGATACGCAGTATTTT.

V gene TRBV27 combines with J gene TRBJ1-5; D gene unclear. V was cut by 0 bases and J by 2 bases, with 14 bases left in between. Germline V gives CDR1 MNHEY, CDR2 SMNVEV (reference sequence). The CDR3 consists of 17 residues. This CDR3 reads CASSLSVAASGNQPQHF. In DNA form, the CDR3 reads TGTGCCAGCAGTTTATCGGTGGCAGCCTCAGGCAATCAGCCCCAGCATTTT.

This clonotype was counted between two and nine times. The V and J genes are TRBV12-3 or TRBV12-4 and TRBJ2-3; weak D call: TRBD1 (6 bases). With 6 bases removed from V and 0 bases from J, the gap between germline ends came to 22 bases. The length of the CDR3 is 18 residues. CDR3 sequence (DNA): TGTGCCAGCAGACCGGATATCAAAACAGGGAGCAGCACAGATACGCAGTATTTT. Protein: CASRPDIKTGSSTDTQYF.

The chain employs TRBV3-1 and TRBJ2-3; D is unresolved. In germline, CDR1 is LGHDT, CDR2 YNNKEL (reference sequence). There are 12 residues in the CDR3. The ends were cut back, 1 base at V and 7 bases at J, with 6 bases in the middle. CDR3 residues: CASSQGQNTQYF. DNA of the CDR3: TGTGCCAGCAGCCAAGGCCAGAATACGCAGTATTTT.

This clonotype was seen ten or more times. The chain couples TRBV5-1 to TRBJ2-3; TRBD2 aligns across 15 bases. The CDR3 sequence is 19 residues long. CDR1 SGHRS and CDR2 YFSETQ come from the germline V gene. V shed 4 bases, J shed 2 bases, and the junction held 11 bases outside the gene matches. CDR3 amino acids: CASSRLPGLAGGLTDTQYF. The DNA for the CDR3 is TGCGCCAGCAGCAGACTCCCGGGACTAGCGGGGGGACTCACAGATACGCAGTATTTT.

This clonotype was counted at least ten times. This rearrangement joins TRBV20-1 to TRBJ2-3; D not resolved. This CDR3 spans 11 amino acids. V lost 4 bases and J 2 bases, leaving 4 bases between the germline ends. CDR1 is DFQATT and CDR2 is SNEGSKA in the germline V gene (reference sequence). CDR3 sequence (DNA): TGCAGTGCTATCCTCACAGATACGCAGTATTTT. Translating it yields CSAILTDTQYF.